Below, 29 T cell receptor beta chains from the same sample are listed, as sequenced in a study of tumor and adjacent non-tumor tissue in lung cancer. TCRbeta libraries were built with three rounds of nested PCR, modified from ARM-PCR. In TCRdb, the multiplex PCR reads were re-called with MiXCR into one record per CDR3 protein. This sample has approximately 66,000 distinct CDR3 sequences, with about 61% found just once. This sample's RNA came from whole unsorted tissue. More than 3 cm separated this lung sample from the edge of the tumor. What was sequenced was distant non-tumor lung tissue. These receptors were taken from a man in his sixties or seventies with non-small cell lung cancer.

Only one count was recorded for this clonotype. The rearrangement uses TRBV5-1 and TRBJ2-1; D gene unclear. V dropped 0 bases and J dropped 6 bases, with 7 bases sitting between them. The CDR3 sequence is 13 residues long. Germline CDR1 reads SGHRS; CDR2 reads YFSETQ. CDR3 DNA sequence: TGCGCCAGCAGCTTGGGCCGAGGCAATGAGCAGTTCTTC. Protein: CASSLGRGNEQFF. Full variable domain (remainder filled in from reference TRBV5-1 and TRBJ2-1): KAGVTQTPRYLIKTRGQQVTLSCSPISGHRSVSWYQQTPGQGLQFLFEYFSETQRNKGNFPGRFSGRQFSNSRSEMNVSTLELGDSALYLCASSLGRGNEQFFGPGTRLTVL.

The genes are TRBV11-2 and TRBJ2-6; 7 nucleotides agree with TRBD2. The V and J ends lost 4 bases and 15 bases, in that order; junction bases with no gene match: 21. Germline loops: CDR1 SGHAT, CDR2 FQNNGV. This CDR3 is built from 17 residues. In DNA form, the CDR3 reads TGTGCCAGCAGCTCCTGGGGGGGTAGCTCTGGGGCCAACACCCTGACTTTC. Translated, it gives CASSSWGGSSGANTLTF.

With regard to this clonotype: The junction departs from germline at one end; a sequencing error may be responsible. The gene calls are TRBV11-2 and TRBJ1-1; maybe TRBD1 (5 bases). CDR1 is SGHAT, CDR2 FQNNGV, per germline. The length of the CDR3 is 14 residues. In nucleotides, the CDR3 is TGTGCCAGCAGCTCAGACGGGGCTGGTACTGAAACTTTCTTT. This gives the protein CASSSDGAGTETFF.

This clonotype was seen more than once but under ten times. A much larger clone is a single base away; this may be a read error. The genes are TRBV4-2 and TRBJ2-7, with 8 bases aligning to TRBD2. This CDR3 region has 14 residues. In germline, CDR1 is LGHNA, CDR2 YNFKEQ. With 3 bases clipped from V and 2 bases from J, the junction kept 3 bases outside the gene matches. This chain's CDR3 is CASSHSGSTYEQYF. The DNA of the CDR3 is TGTGCCAGCAGCCACAGCGGGAGTACCTACGAGCAGTACTTC.

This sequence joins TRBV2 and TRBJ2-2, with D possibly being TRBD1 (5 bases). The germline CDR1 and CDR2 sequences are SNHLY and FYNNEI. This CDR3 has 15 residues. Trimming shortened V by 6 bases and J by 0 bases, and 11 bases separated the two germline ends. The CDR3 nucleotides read TGTGCCAGCAGGGTACCAGGGACGAACACCGGGGAGCTGTTTTTT. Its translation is CASRVPGTNTGELFF.

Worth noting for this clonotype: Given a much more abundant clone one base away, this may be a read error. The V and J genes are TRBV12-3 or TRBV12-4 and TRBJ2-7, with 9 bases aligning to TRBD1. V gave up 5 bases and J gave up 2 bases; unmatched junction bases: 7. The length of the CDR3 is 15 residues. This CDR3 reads CASSQNTGGPYEQYF. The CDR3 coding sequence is TGTGCCAGCAGTCAGAACACAGGGGGCCCCTACGAGCAGTACTTC.

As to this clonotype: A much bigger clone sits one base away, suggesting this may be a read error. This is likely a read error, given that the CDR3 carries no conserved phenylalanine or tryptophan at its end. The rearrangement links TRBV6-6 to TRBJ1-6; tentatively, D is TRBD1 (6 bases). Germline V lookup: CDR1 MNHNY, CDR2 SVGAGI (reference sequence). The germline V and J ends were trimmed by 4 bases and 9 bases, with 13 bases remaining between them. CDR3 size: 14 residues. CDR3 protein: CASSLSGVGSPLHS. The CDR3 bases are TGTGCCAGCAGTTTATCAGGGGTAGGTTCACCCCTCCACTCT.

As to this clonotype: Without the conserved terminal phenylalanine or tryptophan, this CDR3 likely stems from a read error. Here the CDR3 DNA reads TGTGCCAGCAGTTACTTGGCAACAAGCACAGATATGCAGTATTCT. It specifies CASSYLATSTDMQYS. The chain carries TRBV6-6 and TRBJ2-3, with D unclear. Germline V gene lookup returns CDR1 MNHNY and CDR2 SVGAGI (reference sequence). CDR3 length equals 15 residues.

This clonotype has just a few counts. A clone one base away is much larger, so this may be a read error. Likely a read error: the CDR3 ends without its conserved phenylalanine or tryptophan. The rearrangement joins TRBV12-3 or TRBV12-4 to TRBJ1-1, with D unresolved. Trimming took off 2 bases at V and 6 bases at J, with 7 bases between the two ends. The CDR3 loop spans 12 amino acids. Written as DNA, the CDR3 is TGTGCCAGCAGTTTACAGGCATCTGAAGCTTTCCTT. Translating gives CASSLQASEAFL.

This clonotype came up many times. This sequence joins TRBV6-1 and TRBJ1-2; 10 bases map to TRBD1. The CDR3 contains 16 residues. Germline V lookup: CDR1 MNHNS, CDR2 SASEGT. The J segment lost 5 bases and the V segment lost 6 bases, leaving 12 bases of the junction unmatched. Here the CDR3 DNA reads TGTGCCAGCAGCGATGTGAGGACAGGGGGATTTTATGGCTACACCTTC. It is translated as CASSDVRTGGFYGYTF.

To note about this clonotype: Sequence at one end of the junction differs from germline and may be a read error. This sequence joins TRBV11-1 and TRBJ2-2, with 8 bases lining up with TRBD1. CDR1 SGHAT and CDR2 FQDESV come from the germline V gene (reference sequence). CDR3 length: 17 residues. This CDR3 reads CAISGPTGGECTGELFF. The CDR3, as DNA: TGTGCCATCAGCGGGCCCACAGGGGGAGAATGCACCGGGGAGCTGTTTTTT.

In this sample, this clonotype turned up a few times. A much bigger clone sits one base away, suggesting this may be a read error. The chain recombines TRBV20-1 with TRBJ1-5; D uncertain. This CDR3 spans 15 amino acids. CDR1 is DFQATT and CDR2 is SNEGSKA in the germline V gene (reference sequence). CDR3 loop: CSAREGRYSNQPQPF. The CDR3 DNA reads TGCAGTGCTAGAGAAGGGAGATATAGCAATCAGCCCCAGCCTTTT.

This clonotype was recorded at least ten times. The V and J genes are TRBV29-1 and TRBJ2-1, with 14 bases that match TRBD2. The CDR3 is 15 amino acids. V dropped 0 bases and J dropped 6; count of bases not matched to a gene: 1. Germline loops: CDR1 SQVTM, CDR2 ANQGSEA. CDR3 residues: CSVEEGLAGANEQFF. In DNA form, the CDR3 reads TGCAGCGTTGAAGAGGGACTAGCGGGAGCCAATGAGCAGTTCTTC.

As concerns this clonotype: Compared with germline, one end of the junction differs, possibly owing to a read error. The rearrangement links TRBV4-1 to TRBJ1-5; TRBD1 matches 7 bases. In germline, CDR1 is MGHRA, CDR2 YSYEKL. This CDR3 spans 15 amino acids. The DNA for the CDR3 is TGCGCCAGCTGCCAACGACAGGGAGTAGATCAGCCCCAGCATTTC. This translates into CASCQRQGVDQPQHF.

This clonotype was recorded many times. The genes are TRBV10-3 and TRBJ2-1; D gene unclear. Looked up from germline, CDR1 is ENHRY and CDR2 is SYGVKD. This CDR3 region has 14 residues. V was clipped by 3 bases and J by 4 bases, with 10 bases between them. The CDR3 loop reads CAISEGFGYNEQFF. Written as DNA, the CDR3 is TGTGCCATCAGTGAAGGGTTCGGATACAATGAGCAGTTCTTC.

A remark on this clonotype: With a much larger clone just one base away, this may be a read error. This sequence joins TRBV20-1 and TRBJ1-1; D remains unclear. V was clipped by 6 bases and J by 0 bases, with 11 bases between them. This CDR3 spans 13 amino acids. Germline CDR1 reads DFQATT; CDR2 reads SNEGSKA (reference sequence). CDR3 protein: CSALKMLNTEAFF. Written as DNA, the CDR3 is TGCAGTGCCCTCAAAATGCTGAACACTGAAGCTTTCTTT.

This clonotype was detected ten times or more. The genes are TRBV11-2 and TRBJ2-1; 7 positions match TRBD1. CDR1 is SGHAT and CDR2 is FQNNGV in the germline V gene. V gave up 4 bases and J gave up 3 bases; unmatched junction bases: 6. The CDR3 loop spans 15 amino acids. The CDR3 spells CASSSYDRDYNEQFF. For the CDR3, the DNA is TGTGCCAGCAGCTCATATGACAGGGACTACAATGAGCAGTTCTTC.

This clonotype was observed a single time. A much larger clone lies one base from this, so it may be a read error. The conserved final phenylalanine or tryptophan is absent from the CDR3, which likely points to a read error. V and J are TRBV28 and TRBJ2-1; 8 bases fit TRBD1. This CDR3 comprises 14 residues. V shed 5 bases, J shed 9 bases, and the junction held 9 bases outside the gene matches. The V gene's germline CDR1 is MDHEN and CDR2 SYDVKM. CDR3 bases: TGTGCCAGCAGTCTCGGGGGACAGGAGGGTGAGCAGTTCCTC. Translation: CASSLGGQEGEQFL.

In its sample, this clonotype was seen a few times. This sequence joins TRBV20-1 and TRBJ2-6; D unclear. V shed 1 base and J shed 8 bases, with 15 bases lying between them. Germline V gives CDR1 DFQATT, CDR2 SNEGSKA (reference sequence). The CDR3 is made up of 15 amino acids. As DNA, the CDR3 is TGCAGTGCTAGAGCTAAGCCCAGACGGACCAACGTCCTGACTTTC. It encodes CSARAKPRRTNVLTF.

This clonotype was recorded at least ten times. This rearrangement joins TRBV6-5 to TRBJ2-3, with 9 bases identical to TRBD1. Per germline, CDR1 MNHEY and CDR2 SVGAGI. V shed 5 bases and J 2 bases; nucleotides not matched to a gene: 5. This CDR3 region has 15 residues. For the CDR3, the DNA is TGTGCCAGCAGTCACAGGGGGCGAATCACAGATACGCAGTATTTT. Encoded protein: CASSHRGRITDTQYF.

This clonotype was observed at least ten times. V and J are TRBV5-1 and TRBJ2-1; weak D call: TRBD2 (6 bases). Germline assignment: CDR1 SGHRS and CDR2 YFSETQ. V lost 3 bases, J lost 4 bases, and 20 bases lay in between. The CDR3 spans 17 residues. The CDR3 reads CASSSQRLDYPYNEQFF. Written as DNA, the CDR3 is TGCGCCAGCAGCTCGCAGAGACTGGACTACCCGTACAATGAGCAGTTCTTC.

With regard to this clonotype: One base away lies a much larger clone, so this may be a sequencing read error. The CDR3 DNA reads as TGTGCCAGCAGCACCTACAGGGTCACCGGGGAGCTGTATTTT. Protein product: CASSTYRVTGELYF. The chain employs TRBV13 and TRBJ2-2; D perhaps matches TRBD1 (6 bases). This CDR3 is 14 amino acids long. Germline values: CDR1 PRHDT, CDR2 FYEKMQ (reference sequence).

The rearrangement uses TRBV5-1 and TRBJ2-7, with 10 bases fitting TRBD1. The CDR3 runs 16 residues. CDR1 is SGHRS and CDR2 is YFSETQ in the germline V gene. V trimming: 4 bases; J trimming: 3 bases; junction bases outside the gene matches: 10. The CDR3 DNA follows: TGCGCCAGCAGCGGCGGGACAGGGGCCTGGTACTACGAGCAGTACTTC. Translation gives CASSGGTGAWYYEQYF.

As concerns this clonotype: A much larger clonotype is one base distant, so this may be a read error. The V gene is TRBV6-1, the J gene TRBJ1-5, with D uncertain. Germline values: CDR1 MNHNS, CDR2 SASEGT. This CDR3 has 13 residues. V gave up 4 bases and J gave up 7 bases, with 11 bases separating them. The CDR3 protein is CASSGYSDQPQHF. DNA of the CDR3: TGTGCCAGCAGTGGATACAGTGACCAGCCCCAGCATTTT.

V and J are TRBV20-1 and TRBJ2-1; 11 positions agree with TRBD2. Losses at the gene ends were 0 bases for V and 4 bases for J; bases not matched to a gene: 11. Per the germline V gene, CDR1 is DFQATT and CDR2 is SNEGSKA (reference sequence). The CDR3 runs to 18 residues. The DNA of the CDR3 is TGCAGTGCTAGAGACGCATCACAGACTAGCGGGACTTACAATGAGCAGTTCTTC. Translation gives CSARDASQTSGTYNEQFF.

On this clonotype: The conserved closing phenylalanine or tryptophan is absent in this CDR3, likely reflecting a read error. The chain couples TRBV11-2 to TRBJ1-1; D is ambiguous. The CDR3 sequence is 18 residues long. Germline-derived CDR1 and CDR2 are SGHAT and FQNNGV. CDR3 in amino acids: CASSLSSNGGPGWVEAFL. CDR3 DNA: TGTGCAAGCAGCTTATCAAGTAATGGAGGGCCGGGCTGGGTTGAGGCTTTCCTT.

The CDR3: CACSPRTWTTF. In DNA form, the CDR3 reads TGTGCCTGCAGCCCCAGGACATGGACCACCTTC. The chain uses TRBV21-1 and TRBJ1-2; TRBD1 reflects the table's D call only, with no check against the DNA. TRBV21-1 is annotated as a pseudogene. The CDR3 has 11 residues.

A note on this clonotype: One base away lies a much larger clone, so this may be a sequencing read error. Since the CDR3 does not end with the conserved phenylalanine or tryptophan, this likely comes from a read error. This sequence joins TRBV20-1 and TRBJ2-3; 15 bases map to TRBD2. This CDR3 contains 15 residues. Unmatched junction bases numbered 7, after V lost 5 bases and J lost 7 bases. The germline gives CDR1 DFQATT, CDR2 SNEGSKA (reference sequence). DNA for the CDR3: TGCAGTGCTGACGGACTAGCGGGAGGGCCCTATACGCAGTATTTG. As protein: CSADGLAGGPYTQYL.

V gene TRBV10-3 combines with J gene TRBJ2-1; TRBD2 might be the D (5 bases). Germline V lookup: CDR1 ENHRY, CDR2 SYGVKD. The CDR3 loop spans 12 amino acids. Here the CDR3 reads CIHRGPNNEQFF. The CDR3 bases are TGTATCCATCGCGGGCCCAACAATGAGCAGTTCTTC.